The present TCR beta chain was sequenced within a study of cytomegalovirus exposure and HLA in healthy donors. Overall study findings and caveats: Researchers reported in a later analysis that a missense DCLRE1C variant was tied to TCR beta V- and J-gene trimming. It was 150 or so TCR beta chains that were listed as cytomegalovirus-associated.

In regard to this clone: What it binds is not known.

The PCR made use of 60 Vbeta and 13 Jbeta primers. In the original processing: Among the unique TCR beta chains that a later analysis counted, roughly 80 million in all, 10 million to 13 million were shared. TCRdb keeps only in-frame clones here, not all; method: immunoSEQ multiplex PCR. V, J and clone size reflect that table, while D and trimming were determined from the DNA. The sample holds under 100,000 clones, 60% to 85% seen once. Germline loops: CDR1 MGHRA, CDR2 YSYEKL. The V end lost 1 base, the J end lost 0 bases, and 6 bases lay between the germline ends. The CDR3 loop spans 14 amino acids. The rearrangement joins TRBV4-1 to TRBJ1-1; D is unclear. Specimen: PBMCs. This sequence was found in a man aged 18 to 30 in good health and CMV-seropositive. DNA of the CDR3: TGCGCCAGCAGCCAAGTTGGCTTGAACACTGAAGCTTTCTTT. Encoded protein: CASSQVGLNTEAFF.